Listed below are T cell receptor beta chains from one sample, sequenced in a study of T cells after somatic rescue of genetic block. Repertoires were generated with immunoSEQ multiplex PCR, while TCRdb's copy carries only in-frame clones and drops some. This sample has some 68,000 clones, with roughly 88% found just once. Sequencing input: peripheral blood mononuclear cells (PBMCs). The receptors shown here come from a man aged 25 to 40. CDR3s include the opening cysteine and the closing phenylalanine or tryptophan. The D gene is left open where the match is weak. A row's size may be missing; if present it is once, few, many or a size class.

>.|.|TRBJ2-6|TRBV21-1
CASSKVRLSGANVLTF
TGTGCCAGCAGCAAAGTCCGGCTCTCTGGGGCCAACGTCCTGACTTTC
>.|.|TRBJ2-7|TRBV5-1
CASTQVDPYKQYF
TGCGCCAGCACCCAAGTAGATCCTTACAAGCAGTACTTC
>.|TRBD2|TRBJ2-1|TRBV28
CASSRPGTSGRRNEQFF
TGTGCCAGCAGCCGTCCGGGGACTAGCGGGAGAAGGAATGAGCAGTTCTTC
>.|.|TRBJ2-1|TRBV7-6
CASSLARNGHQFF
TGTGCCAGCAGCTTAGCGCGAAACGGACATCAGTTCTTC
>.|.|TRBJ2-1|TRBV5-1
CASSDESSYNEQFF
TGCGCCAGCAGCGACGAAAGCTCCTACAATGAGCAGTTCTTC
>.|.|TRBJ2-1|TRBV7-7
CASSLVSGSEQFF
TGTGCCAGCAGCTTAGTCTCGGGGAGTGAGCAGTTCTTC
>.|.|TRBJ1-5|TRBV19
CASSIHGSNQPQHF
TGTGCCAGTAGTATCCACGGTAGCAATCAGCCCCAGCATTTT
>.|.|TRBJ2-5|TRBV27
CASSLGMRVGGHLLETQYF
TGTGCCAGCAGTTTGGGCATGCGAGTTGGGGGACACCTCCTAGAGACCCAGTACTTC
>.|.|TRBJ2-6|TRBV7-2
CASSLGAVGSGANVLTF
TGTGCCAGCAGCTTAGGTGCTGTGGGGTCTGGGGCCAACGTCCTGACTTTC
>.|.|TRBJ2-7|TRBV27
CASRLTAGPTYEQYF
TGTGCCAGCAGACTTACCGCGGGCCCCACCTACGAGCAGTACTTC
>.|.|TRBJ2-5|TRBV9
CASSVAGPFGETQYF
TGTGCCAGCAGCGTAGCCGGGCCCTTCGGGGAGACCCAGTACTTC
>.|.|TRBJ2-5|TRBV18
CASSPPSFETQYF
TGTGCCAGCTCACCACCTAGCTTTGAGACCCAGTACTTC
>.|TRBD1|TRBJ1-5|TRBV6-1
CASSERGGGQPQHF
TGTGCCAGCAGTGAACGAGGGGGCGGTCAGCCCCAGCATTTT
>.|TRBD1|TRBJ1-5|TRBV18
CASSLWTGDQPQHF
TGTGCCAGCTCACTCTGGACAGGGGATCAGCCCCAGCATTTT
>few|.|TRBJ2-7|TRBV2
CASAPSYEQYF
TGTGCCAGCGCTCCATCCTACGAGCAGTACTTC
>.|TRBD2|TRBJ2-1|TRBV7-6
CASSKSSGGYNEQFF
TGTGCCAGCAGCAAGAGTAGCGGGGGTTACAATGAGCAGTTCTTC
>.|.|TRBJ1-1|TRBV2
CASILQGGTEAFF
TGTGCCAGCATATTACAGGGTGGCACTGAAGCTTTCTTT
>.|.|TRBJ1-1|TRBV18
CASSPRLGLGSGNTEAFF
TGTGCCAGCTCACCACGTTTGGGTCTGGGAAGCGGGAACACTGAAGCTTTCTTT
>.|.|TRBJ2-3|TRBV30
CAWSVTTSTDTQYF
TGTGCCTGGAGCGTGACAACTAGCACAGATACGCAGTATTTT
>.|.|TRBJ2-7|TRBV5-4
CASRGAVPYEQYF
TGTGCCAGCAGGGGGGCCGTACCCTACGAGCAGTACTTC
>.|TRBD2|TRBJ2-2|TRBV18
CASSLTSGTDTGELFF
TGTGCCAGCTCACTCACTAGCGGGACGGACACCGGGGAGCTGTTTTTT
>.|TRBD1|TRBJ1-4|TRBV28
CASSFLGTAGGEKLFF
TGTGCCAGCAGTTTCCTTGGGACAGCGGGAGGCGAAAAACTGTTTTTT
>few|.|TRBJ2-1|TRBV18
CASSPRDDEQFF
TGTGCCAGCTCACCGAGGGACGATGAGCAGTTCTTC